This T cell receptor beta chain was sequenced for a study of cytomegalovirus exposure and HLA in healthy donors. Researchers ran the PCR with 60 Vbeta and 13 Jbeta primers. Some clones are missing from TCRdb's copy, which holds only in-frame ones; the method was immunoSEQ multiplex PCR. This table has more than 90,000 clones, about 80% appearing once. The ends lost 4 bases at V and 7 bases at J; junction bases unmatched: 6. The CDR3 has 15 residues. Looked up from germline, CDR1 is SGHDT and CDR2 is YYEEEE. Study results and caveats: Sequencing artifact likely explains a cluster of highly shared sequence variants. Association of 16,951 TCR beta sequences with HLA alleles was found at 0.05 false discovery rate in a later analysis. Roughly even sequencing depth across donors was the assumption behind the presence/absence analyses.

A word on this clone: Its antigen is not identified.

V is TRBV5-6 and J is TRBJ2-2; 11 bases are a match to TRBD1. The TCR sequence derives from a man aged 30-40 years in good health and CMV-seronegative. Material: PBMCs. For the CDR3, the DNA is TGTGCCAGCAGCCCGGACAGGGGGCGCAGCGGGGAGCTGTTTTTT. Encoded protein: CASSPDRGRSGELFF.